These 15 T cell receptor beta chains share one sample of origin, sequenced in a study of identical twins. From the 5' RACE reads, TCRdb called clonotypes with MiXCR, one entry per CDR3 protein. Here the sample spans under 400,000 distinct CDR3 sequences, approximately 8.7% being singletons. The sample comprised naive T cells sorted from blood. These receptors all come from a woman between 50 and 59 years old in good health.

This clonotype was seen repeatedly, ten times or more. The V and J genes are TRBV6-5 and TRBJ1-1; the D is unclear. V shed 2 bases and J shed 1 base, with 5 bases lying between them. The CDR3 contains 13 residues. Germline V gives CDR1 MNHEY, CDR2 SVGAGI. For the CDR3, the DNA is TGTGCCAGCAGTTACGAGGCGAACACTGAAGCTTTCTTT. Residues: CASSYEANTEAFF.

A note on this clonotype: Germline is not matched at one junction end, which may reflect a read error. This chain connects TRBV11-2 to TRBJ1-2, with D unresolved. This CDR3 comprises 11 residues. In germline, CDR1 is SGHAT, CDR2 FQNNGV. The CDR3 DNA sequence: TGTGCCAGCACCTTATTCTATGGCTACACCTTC. This encodes CASTLFYGYTF.

This chain uses TRBV7-8 with TRBJ2-5, with D possibly matching TRBD1 (5 bases). The V gene lost 7 bases and the J gene lost 2 bases, with 20 bases spanning the gap. Germline-derived CDR1 and CDR2 are SGHVS and FQNEAQ. The CDR3 has 16 residues. The CDR3: CASTQGRWRQQETQYF. Written as DNA, the CDR3 is TGTGCCAGCACCCAAGGGCGTTGGAGACAGCAAGAGACCCAGTACTTC.

Many counts were recorded for this clonotype. The chain joins TRBV11-2 to TRBJ2-4; 7 positions match TRBD1. J lost 5 bases, V lost 0 bases, and 22 bases had no gene match. CDR1 and CDR2 (germline): SGHAT, FQNNGV. This CDR3 is 21 amino acids long. This CDR3 is CASSLDQLPGGETGSENIQYF. The DNA for the CDR3 is TGTGCCAGCAGCTTAGATCAGTTACCGGGTGGAGAGACAGGGAGTGAAAACATTCAGTACTTC.

The chain couples TRBV20-1 to TRBJ2-3; D possibly matches TRBD1 or TRBD2 (5 bases each). Germline CDR1 is DFQATT and CDR2 is SNEGSKA (reference sequence). The V gene lost 0 bases and the J gene lost 5 bases, with 18 bases spanning the gap. This CDR3 has 16 residues. This CDR3 reads CSAREPPRGPGDTQYF. In nucleotides, the CDR3 is TGCAGTGCTAGAGAGCCTCCGAGGGGCCCTGGAGATACGCAGTATTTT.

This clonotype was seen only a few times. V gene TRBV6-5 combines with J gene TRBJ2-1; 8 nucleotides align to TRBD2. V was clipped by 6 bases and J by 2 bases; unmatched bases: 12. The CDR3 runs to 17 residues. The germline V gene encodes CDR1 MNHEY and CDR2 SVGAGI. The CDR3 DNA sequence: TGTGCCAGCAGCACGGGACTAGGAGCCGCGGCCTACAATGAGCAGTTCTTC. This sequence encodes CASSTGLGAAAYNEQFF.

The rearrangement links TRBV29-1 to TRBJ2-1, with 9 bases matching TRBD2. With 4 bases clipped from V and 5 bases from J, the junction kept 0 bases outside the gene matches. Germline V gene sequence: CDR1 SQVTM, CDR2 ANQGSEA. The CDR3 runs to 12 residues. CDR3 sequence (DNA): TGCAGCGTTGGACTAGCGGACAATGAGCAGTTCTTC. It specifies CSVGLADNEQFF.

This clonotype has a handful of counts. The chain recombines TRBV28 with TRBJ2-7; 9 nucleotides line up with TRBD1. Unmatched junction bases numbered 6, after V lost 7 bases and J lost 5 bases. CDR1 is MDHEN, CDR2 SYDVKM, per germline. This CDR3 spans 13 amino acids. This chain's CDR3 is CASNDRGEDEQYV. Written as DNA, the CDR3 is TGTGCCAGCAACGACAGGGGGGAGGACGAGCAGTACGTC.

J is TRBJ2-1 and V is TRBV10-2, with D tentatively TRBD1 or TRBD2 (6 bases each). CDR1 is WSHSY, CDR2 SAAADI, per germline. The CDR3 is made up of 12 amino acids. Trimming took 3 bases from V and 10 from J, leaving 10 bases between them. CDR3 nucleotide sequence: TGCGCCAGCAGTGATTGGGGGGCGGAGCAGTTCTTC. It yields the protein CASSDWGAEQFF.

CDR3 in amino acids: CASRSDTSPLHF. CDR3 DNA sequence: TGTGCCAGCAGGTCGGACACTTCACCCCTCCACTTT. The chain joins TRBV7-1 to TRBJ1-6; TRBD1 might be the D (5 bases). TRBV7-1 is recorded as an ORF, its role being uncertain. Deletions cut 6 bases from V and 9 bases from J, with 9 bases between. The CDR3 contains 12 residues.

This clonotype has more than one count but fewer than ten. The chain carries TRBV6-5 and TRBJ1-3; D may be TRBD1 (5 bases). Germline V gene lookup returns CDR1 MNHEY and CDR2 SVGAGI. V was pared by 7 bases and J by 0 bases, with 10 bases between. The CDR3 loop spans 14 amino acids. CDR3 DNA: TGTGCCAGCACCCACGGGGGCTCTGGAAACACCATATATTTT. Amino acids: CASTHGGSGNTIYF.

The chain recombines TRBV24-1 with TRBJ2-1, with 9 positions matching TRBD2. With 5 bases clipped from V and 6 bases from J, the junction kept 7 bases outside the gene matches. The germline gives CDR1 KGHDR, CDR2 SFDVKD. This CDR3 is 15 amino acids long. CDR3 bases: TGTGCCACCAGTGGCCTGGCGGGAGGGCCCAATGAGCAGTTCTTC. Its translation: CATSGLAGGPNEQFF.

The rearrangement links TRBV12-3 or TRBV12-4 to TRBJ1-1; 8 bases fit TRBD1. The CDR3 is 16 residues long. V lost 5 bases, J lost 5 bases, and 13 bases stayed unmatched. The CDR3 DNA sequence: TGTGCCAGCAGTGCCCAATCGGGACAGGTGAGGACTGAAGCTTTCTTT. As protein: CASSAQSGQVRTEAFF.

The chain carries TRBV4-1 and TRBJ2-5; the D gene is possibly TRBD2 (5 bases). Germline CDR1 is MGHRA and CDR2 is YSYEKL. Trimming shortened V by 4 bases and J by 7 bases, and 13 bases separated the two germline ends. The CDR3 loop spans 13 amino acids. The CDR3 reads CASSLDLEGTQYF. DNA of the CDR3: TGCGCCAGCAGCCTCGACCTAGAGGGGACCCAGTACTTC.

This clonotype was detected only a few times. The chain uses TRBV4-1 and TRBJ1-2; D perhaps matches TRBD1 (5 bases). The CDR3 loop spans 15 amino acids. Germline-derived CDR1 and CDR2 are MGHRA and YSYEKL. The germline V and J ends were trimmed by 1 base and 4 bases, with 13 bases remaining between them. Here the CDR3 reads CASSQVGGKLYGYTF. The CDR3 DNA reads TGCGCCAGCAGCCAAGTCGGGGGGAAGCTCTATGGCTACACCTTC.